This entry concerns a single T cell receptor beta chain. These data belong to a study of beta chain features in type 1 diabetes. As for the study in general: The study examined 107,917,701 sorted cells across all samples.

The sequenced template was cDNA made from the entire isolated RNA. The protocol was immunoSEQ multiplex PCR, while the TCRdb copy is restricted to in-frame clones and leaves out a portion. The sample has some 25,000 clones, roughly three quarters seen once. Each of the sorted populations had a purity greater than 95%. The source is a woman aged 40 to 50 in good health. The material sequenced was Tregs from blood.

The DNA of the CDR3 is TGCGCCAGCAGCCAAGATAAGCGATCGGGTCAGCCCCAGCATTTT. Its translation: CASSQDKRSGQPQHF. V usage is TRBV4-1 and J usage is TRBJ1-5, with D unresolved. The CDR3 contains 15 residues. The V gene lost 0 bases and the J gene lost 6 bases, with 12 bases spanning the gap. Per germline, CDR1 MGHRA and CDR2 YSYEKL.